Shown below are 13 T cell receptor beta chains from a single sample sequenced in a study of blood T cell repertoires in COVID-19. Profiling relied on immunoSEQ multiplex PCR, and the TCRdb table lists in-frame clones only, not all of them. The sample has roughly 150,000 clones, roughly 85% seen once. Sequenced: PBMCs or T cells enriched from blood (not recorded which). The source is a woman in her sixties or seventies in a cohort exposed to, infected with or recovered from COVID-19 (not recorded which).

The chain is built from TRBV7-2 and TRBJ2-5, with D possibly matching TRBD1 (5 bases). This CDR3 is built from 13 residues. Germline values: CDR1 SGHTA, CDR2 FQGNSA. The V end was cut by 2 bases, the J end by 7 bases, with 11 bases between. This CDR3 is CASSLSGYGTQYF. CDR3 coding DNA: TGTGCCAGCAGCTTATCAGGGTACGGGACCCAGTACTTC.

This chain uses TRBV30 with TRBJ1-4; a possible D gene is TRBD1 (6 bases). Deletions cut 2 bases from V and 8 bases from J, with 15 bases between. The CDR3 is 14 residues long. The germline V gene encodes CDR1 GTSNPN and CDR2 SVGIG (reference sequence). The CDR3 reads CAWSKQGLQEKLFF. CDR3 DNA sequence: TGTGCCTGGAGTAAACAGGGCCTTCAAGAAAAACTGTTTTTT.

The chain is built from TRBV27 and TRBJ2-1; 11 positions agree with TRBD2. Unmatched junction bases numbered 5, after V lost 2 bases and J lost 8 bases. Per germline, CDR1 MNHEY and CDR2 SMNVEV (reference sequence). This CDR3 region has 15 residues. The CDR3 loop is CASSLIAGGLDEQFF. The CDR3 region has the DNA TGTGCCAGCAGTTTAATAGCGGGAGGGCTTGATGAGCAGTTCTTC.

The chain carries TRBV3-1 (or the pseudogene TRBV3-2) and TRBJ2-4; D may be TRBD2 (5 bases). The V gene's germline CDR1 is LGHDT and CDR2 YNNKEL (reference sequence). The CDR3 sequence is 15 residues long. The V and J ends lost 4 bases and 8 bases respectively, with 18 bases between them. In nucleotides, the CDR3 is TGTGCCAGCAGCCTACCGGGATCCCGGGCGGACATTCAGTACTTC. Protein: CASSLPGSRADIQYF.

The chain recombines TRBV5-1 with TRBJ1-6; TRBD1 matches at 9 bases. Losses at the gene ends were 3 bases for V and 7 bases for J; bases not matched to a gene: 2. The CDR3 is 14 amino acids. Germline lookup yields CDR1 SGHRS and CDR2 YFSETQ. In nucleotides, the CDR3 is TGCGCCAGCAGCTCCGACAGGGGGAATTCACCCCTCCACTTT. It is translated as CASSSDRGNSPLHF.

This chain links TRBV6-2 or TRBV6-3 with TRBJ2-7; TRBD2 aligns across 12 bases. CDR1 is MNHEY, CDR2 SVGEGT, per germline. The CDR3 has 14 residues. V lost 4 bases and J lost 3; bases outside the gene matches: 1. CDR3 residues: CASSWTSGNYEQYF. As DNA, the CDR3 is TGTGCCAGCAGTTGGACTAGCGGGAACTACGAGCAGTACTTC.

A single count supports this clone. CDR3 loop: CASSQDAAPGTQYF. In nucleotides, the CDR3 is TGTGCCAGCAGCCAAGACGCCGCACCAGGGACCCAGTACTTC. The chain has TRBV3-1 (or the pseudogene TRBV3-2) and TRBJ2-5; D call uncertain. V was pared by 0 bases and J by 7 bases, with 12 bases between. The CDR3 runs 14 residues. The germline V gene has CDR1 LGHDT and CDR2 YNNKEL (reference sequence).

The V and J genes are TRBV5-1 and TRBJ2-3; the match to TRBD1 covers 7 bases. V was pared by 2 bases and J by 2 bases, with 5 bases of the junction left unmatched. Germline values: CDR1 SGHRS, CDR2 YFSETQ. This CDR3 contains 15 residues. CDR3 residues: CASSLIQGPTDTQYF. Written as DNA, the CDR3 is TGCGCCAGCAGCTTAATACAGGGGCCCACAGATACGCAGTATTTT.

This clone was seen once. The chain is built from TRBV28 and TRBJ2-7, with 7 bases matching TRBD1. The CDR3 spans 13 residues. Germline CDR1 is MDHEN and CDR2 is SYDVKM. Unmatched junction bases numbered 10, after V lost 3 bases and J lost 11 bases. CDR3 bases: TGTGCCAGCAGTTTTGATCAGGGGGTGAGTGAGTACTTC. Translation: CASSFDQGVSEYF.

V gene TRBV24-1 combines with J gene TRBJ2-1; D not resolved. CDR1 and CDR2 (germline): KGHDR, SFDVKD. The CDR3 loop spans 13 amino acids. Trimming removed 1 base from V and 10 bases from J, with 10 bases in between. The DNA for the CDR3 is TGTGCCACCAGTGATTTCTGGCTAGGAGAGCAGTTCTTC. Protein product: CATSDFWLGEQFF.

The rearrangement links TRBV7-9 to TRBJ2-3, with 11 bases matching TRBD2. Germline-derived CDR1 and CDR2 are SEHNR and FQNEAQ (reference sequence). The CDR3 has 14 amino acids. V shed 3 bases, J shed 15 bases, and the junction held 11 bases outside the gene matches. The CDR3 loop is CASSLEGLAGGNYF. The CDR3 nucleotides are TGTGCCAGCAGCTTGGAGGGCCTAGCGGGAGGAAATTATTTT.

The V and J genes are TRBV18 and TRBJ2-2, with 7 positions matching TRBD1. This CDR3 has 15 amino acids. The germline V gene encodes CDR1 KGHSH and CDR2 LQKENI. V gave up 4 bases and J gave up 4 bases; unmatched junction bases: 6. The DNA of the CDR3 is TGTGCCAGCTCACAGGGACAGAAACGCACCGGGGAGCTGTTTTTT. Amino acid sequence: CASSQGQKRTGELFF. Using reference TRBV18 and TRBJ2-2 for the parts outside the CDR3, the full variable domain is NAGVMQNPRHLVRRRGQEARLRCSPMKGHSHVYWYRQLPEEGLKFMVYLQKENIIDESGMPKERFSAEFPKEGPSILRIQQVVRGDSAAYFCASSQGQKRTGELFFGEGSRLTVL.

The V call is TRBV18, the J call TRBJ2-2; TRBD2 matches at 10 bases. Trimming cost V 0 bases and J 1 base; bases outside gene matches: 5. There are 18 residues in the CDR3. Per the germline V gene, CDR1 is KGHSH and CDR2 is LQKENI. CDR3: CASSPPPSGSQNTGELFF. As DNA, the CDR3 is TGTGCCAGCTCACCACCGCCTAGCGGGAGTCAGAACACCGGGGAGCTGTTTTTT.